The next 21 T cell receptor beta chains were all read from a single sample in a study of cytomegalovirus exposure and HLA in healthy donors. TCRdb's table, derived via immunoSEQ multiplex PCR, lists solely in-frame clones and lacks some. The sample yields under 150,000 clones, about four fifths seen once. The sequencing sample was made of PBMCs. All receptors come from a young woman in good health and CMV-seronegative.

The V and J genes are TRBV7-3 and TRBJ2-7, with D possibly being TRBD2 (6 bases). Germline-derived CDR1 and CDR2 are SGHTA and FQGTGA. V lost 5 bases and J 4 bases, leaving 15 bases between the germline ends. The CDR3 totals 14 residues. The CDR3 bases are TGTGCCAGCAGCCCTGGACGTGGGGGGTACGAGCAGTACTTC. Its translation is CASSPGRGGYEQYF.

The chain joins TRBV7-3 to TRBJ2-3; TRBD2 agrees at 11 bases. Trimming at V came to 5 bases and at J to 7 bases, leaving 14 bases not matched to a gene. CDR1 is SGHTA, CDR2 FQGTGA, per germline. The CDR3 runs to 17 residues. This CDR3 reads CASSLQGASGGRNTQYF. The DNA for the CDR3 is TGTGCCAGCAGCCTCCAAGGGGCTAGCGGGGGGAGAAATACGCAGTATTTT.

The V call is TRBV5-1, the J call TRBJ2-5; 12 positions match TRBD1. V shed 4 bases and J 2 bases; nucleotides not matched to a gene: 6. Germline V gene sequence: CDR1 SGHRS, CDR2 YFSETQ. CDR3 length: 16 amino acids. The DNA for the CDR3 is TGCGCCAGCAGCCCCGGGACAGGGGGCAGGCAAGAGACCCAGTACTTC. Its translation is CASSPGTGGRQETQYF.

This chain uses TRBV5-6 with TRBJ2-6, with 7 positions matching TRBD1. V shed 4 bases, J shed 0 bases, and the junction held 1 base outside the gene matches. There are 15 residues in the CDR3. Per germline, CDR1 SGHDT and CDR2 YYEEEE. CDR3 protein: CASSPGGSGANVLTF. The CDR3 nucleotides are TGTGCCAGCAGCCCAGGGGGCTCTGGGGCCAACGTCCTGACTTTC.

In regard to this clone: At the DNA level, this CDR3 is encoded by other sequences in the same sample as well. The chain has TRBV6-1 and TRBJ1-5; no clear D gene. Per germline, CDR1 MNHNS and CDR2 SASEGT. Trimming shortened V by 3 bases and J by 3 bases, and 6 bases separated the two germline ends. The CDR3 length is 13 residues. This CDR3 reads CASSEENNQPQHF. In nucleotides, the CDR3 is TGTGCCAGCAGTGAGGAGAACAATCAGCCCCAGCATTTT.

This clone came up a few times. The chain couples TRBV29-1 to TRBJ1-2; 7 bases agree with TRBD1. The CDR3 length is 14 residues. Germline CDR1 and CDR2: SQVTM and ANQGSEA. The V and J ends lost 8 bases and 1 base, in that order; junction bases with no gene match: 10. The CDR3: CSTKGTASNYGYTF. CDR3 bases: TGCAGCACAAAGGGGACAGCAAGTAACTATGGCTACACCTTC.

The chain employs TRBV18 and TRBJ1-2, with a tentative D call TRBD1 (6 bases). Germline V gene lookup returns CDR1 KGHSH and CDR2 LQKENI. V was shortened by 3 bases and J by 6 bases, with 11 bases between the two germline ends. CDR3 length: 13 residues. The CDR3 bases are TGTGCCAGCTCACCGGGGACAAAGGATGGCTACACCTTC. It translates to CASSPGTKDGYTF.

CDR3 DNA sequence: TGTGCCAGCTCAACCACCGGGGGAGGTTTTGGCTCGAACACTGAAGCTTTCTTT. Protein product: CASSTTGGGFGSNTEAFF. The chain employs TRBV18 and TRBJ1-1; the D gene is possibly TRBD1 (5 bases). V shed 5 bases and J shed 1 base, with 23 bases lying between them. CDR1 and CDR2 from the germline V gene are KGHSH and LQKENI. The CDR3 totals 18 residues.

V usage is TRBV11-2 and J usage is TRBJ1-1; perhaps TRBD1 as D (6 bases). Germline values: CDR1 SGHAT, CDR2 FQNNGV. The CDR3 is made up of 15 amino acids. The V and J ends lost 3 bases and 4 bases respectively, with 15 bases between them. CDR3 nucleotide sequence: TGTGCCAGCAGCTTTGTACTGGGGGCTGCCACTGAAGCTTTCTTT. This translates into CASSFVLGAATEAFF.

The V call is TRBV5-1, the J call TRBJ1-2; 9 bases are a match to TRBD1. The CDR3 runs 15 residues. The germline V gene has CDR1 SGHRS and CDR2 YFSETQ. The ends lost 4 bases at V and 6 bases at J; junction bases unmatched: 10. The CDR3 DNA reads TGCGCCAGCAGCCTGACAGGGGGGCGTTATAATGGCTACACCTTC. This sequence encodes CASSLTGGRYNGYTF.

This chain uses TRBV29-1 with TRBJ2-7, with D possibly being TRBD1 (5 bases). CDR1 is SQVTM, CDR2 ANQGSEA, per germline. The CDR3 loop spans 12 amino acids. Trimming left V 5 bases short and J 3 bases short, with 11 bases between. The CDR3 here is CSVLSQGYEQYF. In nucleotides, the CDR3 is TGCAGCGTTTTATCGCAGGGCTACGAGCAGTACTTC.

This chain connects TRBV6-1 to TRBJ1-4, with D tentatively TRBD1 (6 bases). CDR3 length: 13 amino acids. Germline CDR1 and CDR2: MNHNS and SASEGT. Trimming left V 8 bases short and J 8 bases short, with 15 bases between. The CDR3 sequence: CASGHRVGEKLFF. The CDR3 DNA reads TGTGCCAGCGGTCACAGGGTAGGGGAAAAACTGTTTTTT.

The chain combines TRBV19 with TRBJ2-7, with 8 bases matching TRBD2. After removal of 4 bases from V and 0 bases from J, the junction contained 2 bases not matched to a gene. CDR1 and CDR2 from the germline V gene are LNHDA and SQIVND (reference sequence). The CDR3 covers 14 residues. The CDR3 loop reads CASSSGGISYEQYF. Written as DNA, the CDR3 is TGTGCCAGTAGTAGCGGGGGGATCTCCTACGAGCAGTACTTC.

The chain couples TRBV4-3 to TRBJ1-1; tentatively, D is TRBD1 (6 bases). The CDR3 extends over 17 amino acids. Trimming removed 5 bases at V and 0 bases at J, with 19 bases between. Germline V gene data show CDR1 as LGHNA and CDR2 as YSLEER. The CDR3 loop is CASSSRGKSNMNTEAFF. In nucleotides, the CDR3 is TGCGCCAGCAGCTCCAGGGGCAAATCGAATATGAACACTGAAGCTTTCTTT.

CDR3 sequence reads: CASTELGQGYNEQFF. The CDR3 nucleotides are TGTGCCAGCACCGAACTGGGACAGGGGTACAATGAGCAGTTCTTC. The chain has TRBV27 and TRBJ2-1, with TRBD1 identical over 10 bases. This CDR3 has 15 amino acids. J was trimmed by 4 bases and V by 7 bases; bases with no gene match: 7. Germline CDR1 MNHEY, CDR2 SMNVEV (reference sequence).

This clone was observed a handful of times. The CDR3 DNA reads TGTGCCAGCAGCACTAAGGGTCGCTCGGGACAGGGTAACGAGCAGTACTTC. Its protein product is CASSTKGRSGQGNEQYF. The chain employs TRBV28 and TRBJ2-7; 9 bases line up with TRBD1. In germline, CDR1 is MDHEN, CDR2 SYDVKM. With 6 bases clipped from V and 5 bases from J, the junction kept 17 bases outside the gene matches. This CDR3 contains 17 residues.

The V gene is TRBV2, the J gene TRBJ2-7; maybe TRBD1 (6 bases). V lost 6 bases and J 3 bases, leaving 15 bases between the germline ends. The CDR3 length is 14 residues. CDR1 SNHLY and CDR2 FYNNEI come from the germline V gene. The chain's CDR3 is CASSWDIDYYEQYF. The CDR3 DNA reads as TGTGCCAGCAGCTGGGACATAGATTACTACGAGCAGTACTTC. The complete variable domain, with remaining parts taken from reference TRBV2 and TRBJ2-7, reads EPEVTQTPSHQVTQMGQEVILRCVPISNHLYFYWYRQILGQKVEFLVSFYNNEISEKSEIFDDQFSVERPDGSNFTLKIRSTKLEDSAMYFCASSWDIDYYEQYFGPGTRLTVT.

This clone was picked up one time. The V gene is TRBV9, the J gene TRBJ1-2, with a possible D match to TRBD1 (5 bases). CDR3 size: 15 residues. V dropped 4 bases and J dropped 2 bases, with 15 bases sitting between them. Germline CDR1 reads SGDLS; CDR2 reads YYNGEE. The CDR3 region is CASSLTVGGNYGYTF. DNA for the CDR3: TGTGCCAGCAGCCTAACTGTGGGGGGAAACTATGGCTACACCTTC.

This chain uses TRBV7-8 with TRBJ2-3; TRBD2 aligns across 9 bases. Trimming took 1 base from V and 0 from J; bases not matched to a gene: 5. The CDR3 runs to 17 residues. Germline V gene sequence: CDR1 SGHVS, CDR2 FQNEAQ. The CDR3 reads CASSLVSGTSSTDTQYF. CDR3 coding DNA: TGTGCCAGCAGCTTAGTGTCGGGGACTAGCAGCACAGATACGCAGTATTTT. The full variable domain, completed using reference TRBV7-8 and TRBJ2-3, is GAGVSQSPRYKVAKRGQDVALRCDPISGHVSLFWYQQALGQGPEFLTYFQNEAQLDKSGLPSDRFFAERPEGSVSTLKIQRTQQEDSAVYLCASSLVSGTSSTDTQYFGPGTRLTVL.

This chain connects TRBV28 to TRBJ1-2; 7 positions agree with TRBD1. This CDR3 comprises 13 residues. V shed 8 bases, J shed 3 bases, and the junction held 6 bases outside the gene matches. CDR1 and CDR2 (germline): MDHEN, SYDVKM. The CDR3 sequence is CASARQGHYGYTF. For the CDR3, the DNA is TGTGCCAGCGCGCGACAGGGTCACTATGGCTACACCTTC.

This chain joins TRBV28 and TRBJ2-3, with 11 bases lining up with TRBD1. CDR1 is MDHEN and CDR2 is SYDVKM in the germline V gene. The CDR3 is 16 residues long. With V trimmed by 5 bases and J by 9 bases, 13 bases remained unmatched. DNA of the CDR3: TGTGCCAGCAGTGACATTGGGACAGGGGGATTTGACACGCAGTATTTT. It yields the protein CASSDIGTGGFDTQYF.